The source of this T cell receptor (beta chain) is a study of T cell repertoires in cytomegalovirus infection. Overall study context: In public TCR beta signatures, there were indications of both CMV infection and matching HLA type. Study findings and constraints: There were carriers of CMV plus the relevant HLA, and cumulative public TCR beta family frequency identified them.

There are a few counts of this clonotype. Its antigen is unidentified. TCRdb redid the calling of the reads with MiXCR, one entry per CDR3 protein. Here the sample spans approximately 500,000 distinct CDR3 sequences, 26% being singletons. The material sequenced was PBMCs. The receptor's source is a human donor in good health (CMV status not recorded). Some clones in this sample may be carry-over from other donors' samples.

The CDR3 loop reads CASSRTGPNSPLHF. The CDR3 coding sequence is TGTGCCAGCAGCCGGACAGGGCCTAATTCACCCCTCCACTTT. The V and J genes are TRBV7-9 and TRBJ1-6; 8 bases are a match to TRBD1. Trimming took 5 bases from V and 6 from J; bases not matched to a gene: 3. The CDR3 is 14 amino acids. Germline-derived CDR1 and CDR2 are SEHNR and FQNEAQ (reference sequence). Together with reference TRBV7-9 and TRBJ1-6, the CDR3 gives the full variable domain: DTGVSQNPRHKITKRGQNVTFRCDPISEHNRLYWYRQTLGQGPEFLTYFQNEAQLEKSRLLSDRFSAERPKGSFSTLEIQRTEQGDSAMYLCASSRTGPNSPLHFGNGTRLTVT.